These T cell receptor beta chains were read from a single sample in a study of T cell responses to AZD1222 COVID-19 vaccine. The method was immunoSEQ multiplex PCR; TCRdb's version includes in-frame clones alone and lacks a portion of them. Altogether about 120,000 clones are present, 89% being singletons, with the ten largest covering roughly 1.4%. The specimen was peripheral blood, collected on day 0 of AZD1222 vaccination. Receptors were obtained from an adult in good health. CDR3s include the opening cysteine and the closing phenylalanine or tryptophan. A D gene is named only where the DNA matches it firmly. Not all rows give a size; the values are once, few, many and, for expanded clones, a class.

CDR3 protein,CDR3 DNA,clone size,D gene,J gene,V gene
CASSSTREYHNEQFF,TGTGCCAGCAGTTCGACTCGGGAGTATCACAATGAGCAGTTCTTC,.,.,TRBJ2-1,TRBV6-6
CASSWALAGEYEQYF,TGTGCCAGCAGTTGGGCCCTAGCGGGAGAATACGAGCAGTACTTC,.,TRBD2,TRBJ2-7,TRBV27
CASHGTSGRISYEQYF,TGTGCCAGTCATGGGACTAGCGGGAGAATTTCCTACGAGCAGTACTTC,.,TRBD2,TRBJ2-7,TRBV28
CASSSGGRSTDTQYF,TGTGCCAGCAGCTCCGGCGGGAGAAGCACAGATACGCAGTATTTT,once,TRBD2,TRBJ2-3,TRBV5-8
CASSSGQLNTEAFF,TGTGCCAGCAGCTCGGGACAGTTGAACACTGAAGCTTTCTTT,.,TRBD1,TRBJ1-1,TRBV7-8
CATSESTSGRGISEQFF,TGTGCCACCAGTGAGTCGACTAGCGGGAGGGGAATAAGTGAGCAGTTCTTC,.,TRBD2,TRBJ2-1,TRBV24-1
CASSIHRGVDGYTF,TGTGCCAGTAGCATCCACAGGGGAGTAGATGGCTACACCTTC,.,TRBD1,TRBJ1-2,TRBV19
CASSPLTPGQGYNEQFF,TGTGCCAGCTCACCACTCACACCGGGACAGGGGTACAATGAGCAGTTCTTC,.,TRBD1,TRBJ2-1,TRBV18
CASRDPRNTGKGGSSTDTQYF,TGTGCCAGCAGGGATCCTAGAAATACAGGGAAAGGCGGGTCTAGCACAGATACGCAGTATTTT,.,.,TRBJ2-3,TRBV2
CASSKAGRSSGNTIYF,TGTGCCAGTAGTAAGGCAGGGAGAAGTTCTGGAAACACCATATATTTT,few,.,TRBJ1-3,TRBV19
CASSPYGGNEQFF,TGTGCCAGCAGCCCCTACGGCGGGAATGAGCAGTTCTTC,.,.,TRBJ2-1,TRBV7-3
CASSLGTADQYEQFF,TGTGCCAGCTCTCTCGGGACAGCGGACCAATATGAGCAGTTCTTC,.,TRBD1,TRBJ2-1,TRBV18
CASSDRYGYTF,TGTGCCAGCAGTGATCGGTATGGCTACACCTTC,.,.,TRBJ1-2,TRBV6-1
CASSSLLNEQYF,TGTGCCAGCAGTTCCCTCCTCAACGAGCAGTACTTC,.,.,TRBJ2-7,TRBV28
CASSYESRANTEAFF,TGTGCCAGCAGTTACGAGTCCCGGGCGAACACTGAAGCTTTCTTT,.,.,TRBJ1-1,TRBV6-5
CATSSTETQYF,TGTGCCACCAGTTCTACCGAGACCCAGTACTTC,.,.,TRBJ2-5,TRBV24-1
CATSRDRGSTDTQYF,TGTGCCACCAGCAGAGATAGAGGTAGCACAGATACGCAGTATTTT,.,.,TRBJ2-3,TRBV15
CASSSNLGQYFYEQYF,TGTGCCAGCAGCTCCAACCTGGGACAGTACTTCTACGAGCAGTACTTC,.,TRBD1,TRBJ2-7,TRBV7-2
CATSEYDRDYGYTF,TGTGCCACCAGTGAGTACGACAGGGACTATGGCTACACCTTC,.,TRBD1,TRBJ1-2,TRBV24-1
CASSRAGSGRPNEQFF,TGTGCCAGCAGCCGAGCGGGTAGCGGGAGGCCGAATGAGCAGTTCTTC,.,TRBD2,TRBJ2-1,TRBV3-1/TRBV3-2
CASSLAADVNEKLFF,TGTGCCAGCAGCTTGGCGGCGGACGTGAATGAAAAACTGTTTTTT,.,.,TRBJ1-4,TRBV5-5
CASGATGSGETQYF,TGTGCTAGTGGCGCCACAGGGTCGGGAGAGACCCAGTACTTC,.,.,TRBJ2-5,TRBV12-5
CASSSGQGYEQYF,TGTGCCAGCAGCTCGGGACAGGGCTACGAGCAGTACTTC,.,TRBD1,TRBJ2-7,TRBV5-4
CAWSSGASGSEQYF,TGTGCCTGGAGCAGCGGGGCTAGCGGGAGCGAGCAGTACTTC,.,TRBD2,TRBJ2-7,TRBV30
CASSEGHPGHYEQYF,TGTGCCAGCAGTGAGGGACATCCAGGACACTACGAGCAGTACTTC,.,.,TRBJ2-7,TRBV6-4
CASSLKREGGELFF,TGTGCCAGCAGCTTAAAGCGGGAGGGCGGGGAGCTGTTTTTT,.,TRBD2,TRBJ2-2,TRBV7-3
CASSLGASSSYNEQFF,TGTGCCAGCAGCTTAGGGGCGAGTAGCTCCTACAATGAGCAGTTCTTC,.,.,TRBJ2-1,TRBV11-2
CASSPTGTNHNEQFF,TGTGCCAGCAGCCCCACGGGGACTAACCACAATGAGCAGTTCTTC,.,TRBD2,TRBJ2-1,TRBV7-9
CAITPTGGALETQYF,TGTGCCATCACCCCGACAGGGGGCGCACTCGAGACCCAGTACTTC,.,TRBD1,TRBJ2-5,TRBV10-3
CASSEDRGVNIQYF,TGTGCCAGCAGTGAAGACAGGGGAGTAAACATTCAGTACTTC,.,TRBD1,TRBJ2-4,TRBV6-1
CASSIRQGVSDNGYTF,TGTGCCAGCAGCATTAGACAGGGGGTTAGTGATAATGGCTACACCTTC,.,TRBD1,TRBJ1-2,TRBV11-2
CASSSPVEAEAFF,TGTGCCAGCAGCTCCCCGGTCGAGGCTGAAGCTTTCTTT,.,.,TRBJ1-1,TRBV4-2
CASSLGFRTEAFF,TGTGCCAGCAGCTTAGGTTTTAGGACTGAAGCTTTCTTT,.,.,TRBJ1-1,TRBV5-6
CASSQRGGGGSEKETQYF,TGTGCCAGCAGCCAAAGGGGTGGTGGGGGAAGCGAAAAAGAGACCCAGTACTTC,.,.,TRBJ2-5,TRBV13
CASSPVPGGENSPLHF,TGTGCCAGCAGTCCGGTTCCAGGGGGCGAAAATTCACCCCTCCACTTT,.,TRBD1,TRBJ1-6,TRBV7-6
CASSSPGGRETQYF,TGTGCCAGCAGTTCCCCAGGGGGCCGAGAGACCCAGTACTTC,.,TRBD1,TRBJ2-5,TRBV6-6
CAIRPAGANNEQFF,TGTGCCATCAGGCCAGCGGGAGCCAACAATGAGCAGTTCTTC,once,TRBD2,TRBJ2-1,TRBV10-3
CAWTRLWTGEYTEAFF,TGTGCCTGGACCAGACTTTGGACAGGGGAGTACACTGAAGCTTTCTTT,.,TRBD1,TRBJ1-1,TRBV30
CASSSSGSHNEQFF,TGCGCCAGCAGTTCCAGCGGGAGCCACAATGAGCAGTTCTTC,once,TRBD2,TRBJ2-1,TRBV10-1
CASSYSRWIGLHYGYTF,TGTGCCAGCAGTTACTCGAGGTGGATAGGGTTGCACTATGGCTACACCTTC,.,.,TRBJ1-2,TRBV6-2/TRBV6-3
CATSDSGQVYEQYF,TGTGCCACCAGTGATTCCGGACAGGTCTACGAGCAGTACTTC,.,TRBD1,TRBJ2-7,TRBV24-1
CASSQGRIPDTQYF,TGCGCCAGCAGCCAAGGAAGGATCCCAGATACGCAGTATTTT,.,.,TRBJ2-3,TRBV4-3
CASSFLQEYNSPLHF,TGTGCCAGCAGCTTCCTCCAAGAATATAATTCACCCCTCCACTTT,.,.,TRBJ1-6,TRBV5-6
CASGKRDYSYEQYF,TGCGCCAGCGGAAAACGGGACTACTCCTACGAGCAGTACTTC,.,TRBD2,TRBJ2-7,TRBV5-1
CASKRAGTYEQYF,TGTGCCAGCAAGCGGGCAGGGACCTACGAGCAGTACTTC,.,.,TRBJ2-7,TRBV12-3/TRBV12-4
CASSPTAPLVREQYF,TGTGCCAGCAGTCCAACCGCCCCGTTAGTGAGGGAGCAGTACTTC,.,.,TRBJ2-7,TRBV28
CSAGHTQYF,TGCAGTGCAGGGCATACGCAGTATTTT,once,.,TRBJ2-3,TRBV20-1
CASSFWTGNTEAFF,TGTGCCAGCAGTTTTTGGACAGGGAACACTGAAGCTTTCTTT,.,TRBD1,TRBJ1-1,TRBV6-5
CASSDRGRGATEAFF,TGTGCCAGCAGTGATCGGGGAAGGGGAGCTACTGAAGCTTTCTTT,.,.,TRBJ1-1,TRBV6-1
CASSPGAARFGGIYSNQPQHF,TGCGCCAGCAGCCCCGGGGCTGCCCGGTTCGGCGGCATTTATAGCAATCAGCCCCAGCATTTT,.,.,TRBJ1-5,TRBV5-1
CASSQAQGLYEQYF,TGTGCCAGCAGTCAAGCTCAAGGGCTCTACGAGCAGTACTTC,.,.,TRBJ2-7,TRBV7-2
CASTGEGETQYF,TGTGCCAGTACGGGGGAAGGAGAGACCCAGTACTTC,.,.,TRBJ2-5,TRBV2